The 18 T cell receptor beta chains reported below all come from one sample, sequenced in a study of cytomegalovirus exposure and HLA in healthy donors. It was with 60 Vbeta and 13 Jbeta primers that the PCR ran. Using immunoSEQ multiplex PCR, the repertoire was profiled, and TCRdb retains in-frame clones only, with some absent. The sample lists roughly 150,000 clones, around 79% occurring once. The source material was PBMCs. Every receptor here comes from a male donor in good health and CMV-seronegative.

The J gene is TRBJ2-3, the V gene TRBV11-2; the match to TRBD2 covers 7 bases. From germline, CDR1 is SGHAT and CDR2 FQNNGV. The V segment lost 4 bases and the J segment 5 bases; nucleotides outside the gene matches: 9. CDR3 length equals 15 residues. The CDR3 DNA reads as TGTGCCAGCAGCTGGATCCGGGGGGTTGGAGATACGCAGTATTTT. Protein product: CASSWIRGVGDTQYF. Looking up the rest from reference TRBV11-2 and TRBJ2-3 gives the full variable domain: EAGVAQSPRYKIIEKRQSVAFWCNPISGHATLYWYQQILGQGPKLLIQFQNNGVVDDSQLPKDRFSAERLKGVDSTLKIQPAKLEDSAVYLCASSWIRGVGDTQYFGPGTRLTVL.

V usage is TRBV11-1 and J usage is TRBJ2-1; weak D call: TRBD2 (5 bases). The CDR3 runs 16 residues. CDR1 is SGHAT, CDR2 FQDESV, per germline (reference sequence). Trimming took off 2 bases at V and 0 bases at J, with 11 bases between the two ends. The CDR3 loop reads CASSLRAVSSYNEQFF. CDR3 in DNA: TGTGCCAGCAGCTTAAGAGCGGTGAGCTCCTACAATGAGCAGTTCTTC.

Comments on this clone: The CDR3 ends on some other residue instead of the conserved phenylalanine or tryptophan, so this is likely a read error. V usage is TRBV6-5 and J usage is TRBJ2-7; 9 bases are a match to TRBD1. J was trimmed by 5 bases and V by 2 bases; bases with no gene match: 10. This CDR3 has 16 amino acids. The germline V gene encodes CDR1 MNHEY and CDR2 SVGAGI. CDR3 sequence reads: CASSYRLQGARNEQYL. The DNA of the CDR3 is TGTGCCAGCAGTTACCGATTACAGGGGGCGCGAAACGAGCAGTACCTC.

V is TRBV11-3 and J is TRBJ1-1; weak D call: TRBD1 (5 bases). The CDR3 totals 16 residues. V was clipped by 4 bases and J by 1 base, with 16 bases between them. Germline V CDR1 and CDR2: SGHNT, YENEEA. CDR3 amino acids: CASSSRGGGANTEAFF. CDR3 DNA: TGTGCCAGCAGCTCGCGGGGGGGTGGTGCGAACACTGAAGCTTTCTTT.

J is TRBJ1-1 and V is TRBV7-3; TRBD1 matches at 7 bases. Trimming at V came to 2 bases and at J to 1 base, leaving 10 bases not matched to a gene. This CDR3 comprises 17 residues. CDR1 is SGHTA, CDR2 FQGTGA, per germline. The CDR3 loop is CASSLEGGPIWNTEAFF. The CDR3 nucleotides read TGTGCCAGCAGCTTAGAAGGGGGCCCAATTTGGAACACTGAAGCTTTCTTT.

The chain combines TRBV10-3 with TRBJ1-1; a weak D match, TRBD1 (5 bases). Trimming pared 7 bases from V and 1 base from J, leaving 10 bases between. Looked up from germline, CDR1 is ENHRY and CDR2 is SYGVKD. The CDR3 length is 13 residues. The CDR3 bases are TGTGCCATCAAACTACAGGAGAACACTGAAGCTTTCTTT. Protein sequence: CAIKLQENTEAFF.

The J gene is TRBJ2-5, the V gene TRBV7-3; D ambiguous. The CDR3 extends over 12 amino acids. Germline loops: CDR1 SGHTA, CDR2 FQGTGA. Deletions cut 5 bases from V and 5 bases from J, with 9 bases between. CDR3 protein: CASSPNGETQYF. The CDR3 region has the DNA TGTGCCAGCAGCCCCAACGGGGAGACCCAGTACTTC.

CDR3 loop: CASGFFDRDSPLHF. CDR3 sequence (DNA): TGTGCTAGTGGTTTTTTCGACAGGGATTCACCCCTCCACTTT. This chain joins TRBV12-5 and TRBJ1-6; 7 bases fit TRBD1. Germline V gene lookup returns CDR1 LGHNT and CDR2 FRNRAP. The CDR3 totals 14 residues. V was clipped by 3 bases and J by 8 bases; unmatched bases: 4.

V usage is TRBV19 and J usage is TRBJ1-6, with D perhaps matching TRBD1 (6 bases). The V gene lost 5 bases and the J gene lost 10 bases, with 18 bases spanning the gap. Germline CDR1 reads LNHDA; CDR2 reads SQIVND (reference sequence). This CDR3 has 15 residues. The chain's CDR3 is CASSLGQGRESPLHF. CDR3 in DNA: TGTGCCAGTAGTCTGGGGCAGGGGCGAGAATCACCCCTCCACTTT.

This clone was seen only a few times. The V call is TRBV27, the J call TRBJ2-7, with 12 bases lining up with TRBD1. The CDR3 consists of 15 residues. The V segment lost 6 bases and the J segment 4 bases; nucleotides outside the gene matches: 7. CDR1 MNHEY and CDR2 SMNVEV come from the germline V gene (reference sequence). This CDR3 is CASRMGTGGSYEQYF. CDR3 bases: TGTGCCAGCAGGATGGGGACAGGGGGCTCTTACGAGCAGTACTTC.

In its sample, this clone was seen once. The CDR3 spells CASSLGQGLPYEQYF. For the CDR3, the DNA is TGTGCCAGCAGCTTAGGCCAGGGGCTTCCCTACGAGCAGTACTTC. This rearrangement joins TRBV5-4 to TRBJ2-7; possible D gene TRBD1, 6 bases. The germline V and J ends were trimmed by 2 bases and 2 bases, with 14 bases remaining between them. There are 15 residues in the CDR3. Germline V lookup: CDR1 SGHNT, CDR2 YYREEE (reference sequence).

This rearrangement joins TRBV4-1 to TRBJ1-1; TRBD1 might be the D (5 bases). The germline V and J ends were trimmed by 1 base and 7 bases, with 10 bases remaining between them. This CDR3 comprises 13 residues. From germline, CDR1 is MGHRA and CDR2 YSYEKL. The CDR3 protein is CASSQGWGGEAFF. The CDR3 DNA reads TGCGCCAGCAGCCAAGGTTGGGGGGGTGAAGCTTTCTTT.

The rearrangement joins TRBV7-3 to TRBJ1-6; D is unclear. Germline CDR1 SGHTA, CDR2 FQGTGA. V was trimmed by 0 bases and J by 7 bases, leaving 10 bases between them. The CDR3 runs to 15 residues. The CDR3 coding sequence is TGTGCCAGCAGCTTAACAGGCGGTCTAAATTCACCCCTCCACTTT. Protein: CASSLTGGLNSPLHF.

The CDR3 DNA sequence: TGTGCCAGTAGTTCACAGGCGTCCGTAGGCTACACCTTC. Its translation is CASSSQASVGYTF. This chain connects TRBV19 to TRBJ1-2, with D possibly being TRBD1 (5 bases). Germline assignment: CDR1 LNHDA and CDR2 SQIVND (reference sequence). This CDR3 is built from 13 residues. Trimming removed 5 bases at V and 8 bases at J, with 15 bases between.

The chain's CDR3 is CASSHSGTGELFF. CDR3 coding DNA: TGTGCCAGCAGCCATAGCGGAACCGGGGAGCTGTTTTTT. This chain joins TRBV6-1 and TRBJ2-2, with D possibly matching TRBD2 (6 bases). This CDR3 has 13 amino acids. Germline V CDR1 and CDR2: MNHNS, SASEGT. The V and J ends lost 6 bases and 5 bases respectively, with 10 bases between them.

The chain couples TRBV10-3 to TRBJ1-3; D might be TRBD1 (6 bases). Trimming stripped 4 bases from V and 4 bases from J, with 11 bases between. The germline CDR1 and CDR2 sequences are ENHRY and SYGVKD. CDR3 size: 14 residues. The CDR3 reads CAISAQGIGNTIYF. The CDR3 nucleotides read TGTGCCATCAGTGCTCAGGGGATCGGAAACACCATATATTTT.

This clone was seen just once. The gene calls are TRBV27 and TRBJ1-6, with TRBD1 matching 9 bases. The CDR3 sequence is 14 residues long. In germline, CDR1 is MNHEY, CDR2 SMNVEV (reference sequence). Trimming at V came to 6 bases and at J to 7 bases, leaving 4 bases not matched to a gene. Here the CDR3 DNA reads TGTGCCAGCAGCAACAGGGGGCGAAATTCACCCCTCCACTTT. Amino acid sequence: CASSNRGRNSPLHF.

CDR3 region: CASSTWGLAEFDEQFF. The CDR3, as DNA: TGTGCCAGCAGCACATGGGGACTAGCGGAGTTTGATGAGCAGTTCTTC. The chain recombines TRBV5-7 with TRBJ2-1, with 11 bases fitting TRBD2. TRBV5-7 belongs to the ORF category, with a function that is uncertain. After removal of 4 bases from V and 8 bases from J, the junction contained 11 bases not matched to a gene. This CDR3 is built from 16 residues.